The rows below give T cell receptor beta chains drawn from one sample of a study of blood T cell repertoires in COVID-19. Sequencing was performed with immunoSEQ multiplex PCR; in TCRdb, only in-frame clones are kept and a portion is missing. The profile shows roughly 150,000 clones, about four fifths of them singletons. Sequenced: peripheral blood. All receptors come from a woman of 80 years or more with COVID-19, enrolled during active disease. CDR3s include the opening cysteine and the closing phenylalanine or tryptophan. Fields, in order: J gene, D gene, V gene, clone size, CDR3 protein, CDR3 DNA. The D gene is left open where the match is weak. The listing skips clone size in some rows; elsewhere it reads once, few, many or a size class.

TRBJ1-4,.,TRBV5-1,once,CASMREDREKLFF,TGCGCCAGCATGCGGGAAGATAGAGAAAAACTGTTTTTT
TRBJ2-7,TRBD1,TRBV6-5,once,CASSPDRGPTYEQYF,TGTGCCAGCAGCCCGGACAGGGGGCCCACCTACGAGCAGTACTTC
TRBJ2-7,TRBD1,TRBV28,.,CASVSGQTHEQYF,TGTGCCAGCGTTTCGGGACAGACCCACGAGCAGTACTTC
TRBJ2-7,.,TRBV20-1,.,CSASSGGTGEQYF,TGCAGTGCTAGTTCGGGGGGCACGGGGGAGCAGTACTTC
TRBJ2-2,.,TRBV15,.,CATRFGGGATGELFF,TGTGCCACCAGATTTGGGGGGGGCGCCACCGGGGAGCTGTTTTTT
TRBJ1-4,.,TRBV2,few,CASRLDATNEKLFF,TGTGCCAGCAGACTAGATGCAACTAATGAAAAACTGTTTTTT
TRBJ2-6,TRBD1,TRBV19,.,CASRDRQGQGAFGANVLTF,TGTGCCAGTAGAGACCGCCAGGGACAGGGGGCATTTGGGGCCAACGTCCTGACTTTC
TRBJ2-7,.,TRBV10-3,.,CAIRPIGGNSYEQYF,TGTGCCATCAGGCCCATCGGCGGGAACTCCTACGAGCAGTACTTC
TRBJ1-1,.,TRBV10-3,.,CAISSGVSMNTEAFF,TGTGCCATCAGCTCAGGCGTGAGCATGAACACTGAAGCTTTCTTT
TRBJ1-4,.,TRBV29-1,few,CSVVLPSAVHEKLFF,TGCAGCGTTGTGCTTCCCAGCGCGGTTCATGAAAAACTGTTTTTT
TRBJ2-7,TRBD2,TRBV3-1/TRBV3-2,.,CASSQDRLAGVLYEQYF,TGTGCCAGCAGCCAAGATCGCCTAGCGGGAGTTTTGTACGAGCAGTACTTC
TRBJ2-5,TRBD2,TRBV19,.,CASSLGLAGGETQYF,TGTGCCAGTAGCTTGGGGCTAGCGGGAGGGGAGACCCAGTACTTC
TRBJ1-1,.,TRBV6-5,.,CASSPGQRNTEAFF,TGTGCCAGCAGCCCCGGACAGAGGAACACTGAAGCTTTCTTT
TRBJ2-7,.,TRBV7-2,.,CASSRWAGKNEQYF,TGTGCCAGCAGTCGGTGGGCGGGGAAGAACGAGCAGTACTTC
TRBJ1-2,TRBD1,TRBV6-5,.,CASGTGGGRSYGYTF,TGTGCCAGCGGGACAGGGGGCGGGCGAAGCTATGGCTACACCTTC
TRBJ1-1,.,TRBV6-5,few,CASSYDGQNTEAFF,TGTGCCAGCAGTTACGACGGACAGAACACTGAAGCTTTCTTT
TRBJ1-4,.,TRBV5-1,.,CASSPPGQANEKLFF,TGCGCCAGCAGCCCACCGGGACAAGCGAATGAAAAACTGTTTTTT
TRBJ2-2,.,TRBV2,.,CASTRLKNTGELFF,TGTGCCAGCACTCGGTTGAAGAACACCGGGGAGCTGTTTTTT
TRBJ2-7,TRBD2,TRBV14,.,CASSGKREGPYEQYF,TGTGCCAGCAGTGGTAAGCGGGAGGGCCCCTACGAGCAGTACTTC
TRBJ2-3,.,TRBV18,few,CASSPLSGLTDTQYF,TGTGCCAGCTCACCACTCAGCGGACTCACAGATACGCAGTATTTT
TRBJ1-5,.,TRBV24-1,few,CATSGSGSGQPQHF,TGTGCCACCAGTGGGTCGGGGTCGGGTCAGCCCCAGCATTTT
TRBJ2-3,TRBD1,TRBV5-4,.,CASSLPGQGADTQYF,TGTGCCAGCAGCTTACCGGGACAGGGGGCTGATACGCAGTATTTT
TRBJ1-4,TRBD1,TRBV12-3/TRBV12-4,.,CASSPGQGEKLFF,TGTGCCAGCAGTCCCGGACAGGGGGAAAAACTGTTTTTT
TRBJ2-1,.,TRBV6-2/TRBV6-3,.,CASSYMVRGRDEQFF,TGTGCCAGCAGTTATATGGTCAGGGGTCGAGATGAGCAGTTCTTC
TRBJ1-1,.,TRBV5-1,.,CASSLAIFAGGEAFF,TGCGCCAGCAGCTTGGCCATTTTTGCTGGAGGCGAAGCTTTCTTT
TRBJ2-6,.,TRBV12-2,.,CASRLAQAGVSGANVLTF,TGTGCAAGTCGCTTAGCGCAGGCGGGGGTCTCTGGGGCCAACGTCCTGACTTTC
TRBJ2-7,TRBD1,TRBV7-8,.,CASSASGTGSLYEQYF,TGTGCCAGCAGCGCTTCCGGGACAGGGTCGTTGTACGAGCAGTACTTC
TRBJ2-1,.,TRBV18,.,CASSPQQEYNEQFF,TGTGCCAGCTCACCACAACAGGAGTACAATGAGCAGTTCTTC
TRBJ1-4,TRBD1,TRBV27,once,CASSLGGTVRSEKLFF,TGTGCCAGCAGTTTAGGCGGGACAGTACGTTCGGAAAAACTGTTTTTT
TRBJ1-6,.,TRBV5-1,.,CASSPDLGGANSPLHF,TGCGCCAGCAGCCCGGATCTCGGAGGGGCTAATTCACCCCTCCACTTT
TRBJ1-2,.,TRBV6-1,.,CASSEAGHIGYTF,TGTGCCAGCAGTGAAGCTGGACATATTGGCTACACCTTC